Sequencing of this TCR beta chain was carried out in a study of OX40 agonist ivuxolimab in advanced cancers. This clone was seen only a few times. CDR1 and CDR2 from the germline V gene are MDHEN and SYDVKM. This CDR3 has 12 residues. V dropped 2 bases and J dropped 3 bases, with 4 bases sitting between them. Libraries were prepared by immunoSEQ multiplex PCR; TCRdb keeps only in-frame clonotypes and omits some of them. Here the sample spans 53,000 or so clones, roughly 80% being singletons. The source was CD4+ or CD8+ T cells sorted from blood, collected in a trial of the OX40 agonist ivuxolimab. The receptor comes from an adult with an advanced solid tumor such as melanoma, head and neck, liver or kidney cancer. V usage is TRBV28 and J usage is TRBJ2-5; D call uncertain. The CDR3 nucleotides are TGTGCCAGCAGTTTACTGAAAGAGACCCAGTACTTC. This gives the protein CASSLLKETQYF.